This T cell receptor (beta chain) is from a study of glioma-infiltrating T cells. TCR alpha and beta CDR3 regions were amplified from RNA using iRepertoire nested multiplex PCR. For one-step reverse transcription and amplification, about 90-450 ng of tissue mRNA or PBMC total RNA was used. TCRdb fed the multiplex PCR reads into MiXCR, producing one record per CDR3 protein. Among some 130,000 distinct CDR3 sequences listed, around 23% were seen once. This clonotype was found a few times. The antigen remains unidentified. Points from the study as a whole: Only very few CDR3 sequences appeared in both tissue and blood.

CDR3 size: 13 residues. V gave up 5 bases and J gave up 4 bases; unmatched junction bases: 3. Germline V gene lookup returns CDR1 KGHSH and CDR2 LQKENI. The material sequenced was glioma tissue, nonneoplastic brain tissue, or PBMCs (not recorded which). The receptor's source is a human donor with low-grade glioma or glioblastoma, undergoing nonglioma brain surgery, or in good health (not recorded which). The chain carries TRBV18 and TRBJ1-1; 8 bases are a match to TRBD1. The CDR3 nucleotides read TGTGCCAGCTCAGCTACAGGGGGCACTGAAGCTTTCTTT. Its protein is CASSATGGTEAFF.